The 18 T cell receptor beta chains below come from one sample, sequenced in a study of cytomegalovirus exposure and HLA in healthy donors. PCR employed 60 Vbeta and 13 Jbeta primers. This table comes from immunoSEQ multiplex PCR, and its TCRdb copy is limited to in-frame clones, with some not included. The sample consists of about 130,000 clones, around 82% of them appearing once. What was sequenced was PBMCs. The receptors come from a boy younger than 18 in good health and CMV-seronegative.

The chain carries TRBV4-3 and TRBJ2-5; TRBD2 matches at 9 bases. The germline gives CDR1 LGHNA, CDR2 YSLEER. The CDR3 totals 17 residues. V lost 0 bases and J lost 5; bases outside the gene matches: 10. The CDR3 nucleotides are TGCGCCAGCAGCCAAGAAGTAAATCGCGGGAGGGCTGAGACCCAGTACTTC. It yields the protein CASSQEVNRGRAETQYF.

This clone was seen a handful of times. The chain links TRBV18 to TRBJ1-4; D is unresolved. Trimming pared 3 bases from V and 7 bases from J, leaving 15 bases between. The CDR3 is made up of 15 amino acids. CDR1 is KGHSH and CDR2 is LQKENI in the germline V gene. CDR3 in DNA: TGTGCCAGCTCACCTGTATACGGGGTGGGTGAAAAACTGTTTTTT. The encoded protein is CASSPVYGVGEKLFF.

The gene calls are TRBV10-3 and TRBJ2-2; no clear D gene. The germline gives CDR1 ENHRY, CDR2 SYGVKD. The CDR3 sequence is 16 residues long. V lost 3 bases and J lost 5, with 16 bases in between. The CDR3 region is CAISERPGIITGELFF. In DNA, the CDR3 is TGTGCCATCAGTGAACGGCCAGGAATAATAACCGGGGAGCTGTTTTTT.

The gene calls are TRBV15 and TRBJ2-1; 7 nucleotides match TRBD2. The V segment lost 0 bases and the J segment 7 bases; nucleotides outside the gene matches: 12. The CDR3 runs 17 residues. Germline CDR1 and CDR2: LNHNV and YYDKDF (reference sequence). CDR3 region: CATSRDPWAGDSNEQFF. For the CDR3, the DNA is TGTGCCACCAGCAGAGATCCTTGGGCGGGAGATTCAAATGAGCAGTTCTTC. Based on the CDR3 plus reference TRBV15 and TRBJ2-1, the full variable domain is DAMVIQNPRYQVTQFGKPVTLSCSQTLNHNVMYWYQQKSSQAPKLLFHYYDKDFNNEADTPDNFQSRRPNTSFCFLDIRSPGLGDTAMYLCATSRDPWAGDSNEQFFGPGTRLTVL.

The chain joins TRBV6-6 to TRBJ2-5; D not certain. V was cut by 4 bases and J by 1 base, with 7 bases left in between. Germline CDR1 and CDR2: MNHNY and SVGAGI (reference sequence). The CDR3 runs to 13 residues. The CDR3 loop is CASSSYSQETQYF. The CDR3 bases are TGTGCCAGCAGTTCGTACAGCCAAGAGACCCAGTACTTC.

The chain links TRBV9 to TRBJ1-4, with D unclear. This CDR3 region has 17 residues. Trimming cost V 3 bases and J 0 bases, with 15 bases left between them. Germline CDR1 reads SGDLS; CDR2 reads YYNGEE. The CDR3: CASSGDEEIATNEKLFF. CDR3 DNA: TGTGCCAGCAGCGGAGATGAAGAGATTGCAACTAATGAAAAACTGTTTTTT.

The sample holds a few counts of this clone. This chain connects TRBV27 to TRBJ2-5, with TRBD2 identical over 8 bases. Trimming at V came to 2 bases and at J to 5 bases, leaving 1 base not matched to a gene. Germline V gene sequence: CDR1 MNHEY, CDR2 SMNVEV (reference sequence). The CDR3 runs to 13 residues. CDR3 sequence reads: CASSLREGETQYF. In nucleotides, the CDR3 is TGTGCCAGCAGTTTACGGGAGGGGGAGACCCAGTACTTC.

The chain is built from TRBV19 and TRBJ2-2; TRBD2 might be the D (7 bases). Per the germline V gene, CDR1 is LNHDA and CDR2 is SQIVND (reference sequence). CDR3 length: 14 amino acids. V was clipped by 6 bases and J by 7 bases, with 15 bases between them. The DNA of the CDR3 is TGTGCCAGTAGCATCGGGGGGCGAGTCGGGGAGCTGTTTTTT. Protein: CASSIGGRVGELFF.

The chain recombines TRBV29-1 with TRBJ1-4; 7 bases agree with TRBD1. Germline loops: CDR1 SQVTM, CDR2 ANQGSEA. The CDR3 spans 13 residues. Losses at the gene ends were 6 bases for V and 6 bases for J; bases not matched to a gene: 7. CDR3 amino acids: CSVPTGVDEKLFF. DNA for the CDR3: TGCAGCGTCCCAACAGGGGTTGATGAAAAACTGTTTTTT.

The CDR3 nucleotides are TGTGCCAGCAGTTTAGGGCTAGCGGTATACAATGAGCAGTTCTTC. This gives the protein CASSLGLAVYNEQFF. The V gene is TRBV27, the J gene TRBJ2-1, with TRBD2 matching 7 bases. Per the germline V gene, CDR1 is MNHEY and CDR2 is SMNVEV (reference sequence). The J segment lost 4 bases and the V segment lost 2 bases, leaving 5 bases of the junction unmatched. This CDR3 region has 15 residues.

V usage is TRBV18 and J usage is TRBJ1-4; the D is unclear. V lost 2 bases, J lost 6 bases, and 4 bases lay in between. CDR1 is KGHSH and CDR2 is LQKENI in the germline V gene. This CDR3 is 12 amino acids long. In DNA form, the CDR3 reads TGTGCCAGCTCACCAACGGATGAAAAACTGTTTTTT. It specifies CASSPTDEKLFF.

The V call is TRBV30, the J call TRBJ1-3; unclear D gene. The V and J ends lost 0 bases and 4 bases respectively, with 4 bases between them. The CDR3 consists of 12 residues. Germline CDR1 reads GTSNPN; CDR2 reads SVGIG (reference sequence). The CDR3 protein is CAWSVRGNTIYF. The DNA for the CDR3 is TGTGCCTGGAGTGTACGGGGAAACACCATATATTTT.

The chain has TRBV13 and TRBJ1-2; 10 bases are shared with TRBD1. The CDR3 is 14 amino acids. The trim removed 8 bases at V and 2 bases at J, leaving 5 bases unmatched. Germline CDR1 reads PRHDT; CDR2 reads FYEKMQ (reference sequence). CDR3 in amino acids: CASSATGGNYGYTF. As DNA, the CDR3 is TGTGCCAGCTCCGCGACAGGGGGCAACTATGGCTACACCTTC.

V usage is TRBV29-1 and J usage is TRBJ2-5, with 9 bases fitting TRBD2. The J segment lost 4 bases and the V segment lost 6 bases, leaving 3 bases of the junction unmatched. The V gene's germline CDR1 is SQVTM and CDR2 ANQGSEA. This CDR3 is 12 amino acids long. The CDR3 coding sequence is TGCAGCGTCGATAGCGGGGGAGAGACCCAGTACTTC. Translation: CSVDSGGETQYF. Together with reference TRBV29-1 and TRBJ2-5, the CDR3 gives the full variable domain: SAVISQKPSRDICQRGTSLTIQCQVDSQVTMMFWYRQQPGQSLTLIATANQGSEATYESGFVIDKFPISRPNLTFSTLTVSNMSPEDSSIYLCSVDSGGETQYFGPGTRLLVL.

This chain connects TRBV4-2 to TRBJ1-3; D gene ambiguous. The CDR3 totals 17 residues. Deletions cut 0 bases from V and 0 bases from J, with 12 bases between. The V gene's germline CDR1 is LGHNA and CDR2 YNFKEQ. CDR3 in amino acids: CASSQDLWAGSGNTIYF. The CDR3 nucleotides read TGTGCCAGCAGCCAAGATCTATGGGCGGGCTCTGGAAACACCATATATTTT.

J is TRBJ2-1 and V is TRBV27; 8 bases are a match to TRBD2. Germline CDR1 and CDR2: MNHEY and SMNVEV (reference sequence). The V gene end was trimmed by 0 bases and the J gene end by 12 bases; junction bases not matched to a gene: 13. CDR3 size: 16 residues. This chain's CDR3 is CASSLSSGGAMSGQFF. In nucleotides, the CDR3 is TGTGCCAGCAGTTTATCGTCCGGGGGGGCAATGAGCGGGCAGTTCTTC.

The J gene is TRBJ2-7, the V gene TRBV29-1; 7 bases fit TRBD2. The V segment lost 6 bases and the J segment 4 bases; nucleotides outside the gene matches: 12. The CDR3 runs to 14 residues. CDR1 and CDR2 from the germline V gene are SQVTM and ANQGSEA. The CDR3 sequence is CSVAGGGRTYEQYF. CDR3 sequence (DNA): TGCAGCGTGGCCGGCGGGGGACGAACTTACGAGCAGTACTTC.

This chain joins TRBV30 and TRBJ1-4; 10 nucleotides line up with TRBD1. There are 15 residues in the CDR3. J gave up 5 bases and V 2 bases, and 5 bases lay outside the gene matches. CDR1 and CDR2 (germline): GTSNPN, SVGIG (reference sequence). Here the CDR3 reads CAWSTPGQGNEKLFF. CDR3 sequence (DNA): TGTGCCTGGAGTACACCGGGACAGGGGAATGAAAAACTGTTTTTT.